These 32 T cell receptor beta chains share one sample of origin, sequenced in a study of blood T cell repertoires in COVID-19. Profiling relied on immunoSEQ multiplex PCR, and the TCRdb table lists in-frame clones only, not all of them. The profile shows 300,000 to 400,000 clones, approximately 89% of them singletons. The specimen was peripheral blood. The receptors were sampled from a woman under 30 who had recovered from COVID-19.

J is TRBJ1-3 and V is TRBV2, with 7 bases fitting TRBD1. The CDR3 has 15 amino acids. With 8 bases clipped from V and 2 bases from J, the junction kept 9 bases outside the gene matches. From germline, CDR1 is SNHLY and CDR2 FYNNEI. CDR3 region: CASRVQGTAGNTIYF. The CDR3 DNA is TGTGCCAGCCGGGTACAGGGGACTGCTGGAAACACCATATATTTT.

The CDR3 sequence is CASSLSQGGEKLFF. CDR3 bases: TGTGCCAGCAGCTTATCTCAGGGTGGCGAAAAACTGTTTTTT. The rearrangement links TRBV5-6 to TRBJ1-4; D possibly corresponds to TRBD1 (5 bases). V was cut by 2 bases and J by 8 bases, with 13 bases left in between. Germline V gives CDR1 SGHDT, CDR2 YYEEEE. The CDR3 consists of 14 residues.

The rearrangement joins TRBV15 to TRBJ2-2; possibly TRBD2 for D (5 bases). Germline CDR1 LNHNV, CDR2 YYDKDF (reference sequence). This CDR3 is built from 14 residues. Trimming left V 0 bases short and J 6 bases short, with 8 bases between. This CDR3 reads CATSRDRGAGELFF. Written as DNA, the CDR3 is TGTGCCACCAGCAGAGATCGGGGAGCCGGGGAGCTGTTTTTT.

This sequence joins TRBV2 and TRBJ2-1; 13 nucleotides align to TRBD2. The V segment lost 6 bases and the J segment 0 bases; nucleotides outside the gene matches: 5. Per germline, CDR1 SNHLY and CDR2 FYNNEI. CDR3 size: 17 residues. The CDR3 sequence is CASSLTSGRASYNEQFF. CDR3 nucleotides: TGTGCCAGCAGCCTAACTAGCGGGAGGGCCTCCTACAATGAGCAGTTCTTC. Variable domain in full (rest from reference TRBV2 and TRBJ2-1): EPEVTQTPSHQVTQMGQEVILRCVPISNHLYFYWYRQILGQKVEFLVSFYNNEISEKSEIFDDQFSVERPDGSNFTLKIRSTKLEDSAMYFCASSLTSGRASYNEQFFGPGTRLTVL.

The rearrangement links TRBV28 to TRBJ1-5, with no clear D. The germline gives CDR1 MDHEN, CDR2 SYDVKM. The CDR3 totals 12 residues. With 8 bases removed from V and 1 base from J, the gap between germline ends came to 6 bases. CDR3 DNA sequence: TGTGCCAGCGACGGGAGCAATCAGCCCCAGCATTTT. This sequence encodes CASDGSNQPQHF. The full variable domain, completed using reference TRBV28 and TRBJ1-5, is DVKVTQSSRYLVKRTGEKVFLECVQDMDHENMFWYRQDPGLGLRLIYFSYDVKMKEKGDIPEGYSVSREKKERFSLILESASTNQTSMYLCASDGSNQPQHFGDGTRLSIL.

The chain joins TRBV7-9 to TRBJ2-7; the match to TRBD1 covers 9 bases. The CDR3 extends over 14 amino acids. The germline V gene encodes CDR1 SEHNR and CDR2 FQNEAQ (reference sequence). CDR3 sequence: CASSFEPGQGDLKV. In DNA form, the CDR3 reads TGTGCCAGCAGCTTTGAGCCGGGACAGGGAGACCTGAAGGTC.

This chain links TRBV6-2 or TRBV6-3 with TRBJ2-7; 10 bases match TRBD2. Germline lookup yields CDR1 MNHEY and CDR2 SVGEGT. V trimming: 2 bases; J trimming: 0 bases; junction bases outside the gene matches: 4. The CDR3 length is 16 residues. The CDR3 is CASSYRLAGGSYEQYV. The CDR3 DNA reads TGTGCCAGCAGTTACAGGTTAGCGGGAGGCTCCTACGAGCAGTACGTC.

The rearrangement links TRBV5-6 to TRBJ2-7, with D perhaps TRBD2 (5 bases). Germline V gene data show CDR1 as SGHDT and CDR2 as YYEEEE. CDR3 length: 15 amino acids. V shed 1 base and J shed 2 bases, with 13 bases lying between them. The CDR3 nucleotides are TGTGCCAGCAGCTTGTGGAGGCGCATCCCCTACGAGCAGTACGTC. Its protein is CASSLWRRIPYEQYV.

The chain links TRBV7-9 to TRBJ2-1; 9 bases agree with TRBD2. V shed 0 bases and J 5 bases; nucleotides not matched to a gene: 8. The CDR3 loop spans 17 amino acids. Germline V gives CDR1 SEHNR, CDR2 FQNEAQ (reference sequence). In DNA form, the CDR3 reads TGTGCCAGCAGCTTAGCGCCCAATAGCGGGGGCCACAATGAGCAGTTCTTC. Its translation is CASSLAPNSGGHNEQFF. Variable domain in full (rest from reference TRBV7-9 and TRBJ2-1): DTGVSQNPRHKITKRGQNVTFRCDPISEHNRLYWYRQTLGQGPEFLTYFQNEAQLEKSRLLSDRFSAERPKGSFSTLEIQRTEQGDSAMYLCASSLAPNSGGHNEQFFGPGTRLTVL.

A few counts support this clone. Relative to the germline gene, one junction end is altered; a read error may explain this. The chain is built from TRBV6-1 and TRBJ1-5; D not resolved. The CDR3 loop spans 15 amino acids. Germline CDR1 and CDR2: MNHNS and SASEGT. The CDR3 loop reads CASSEALGRYQSQHF. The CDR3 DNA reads TGTGCCAGCAGTGAAGCGCTAGGAAGGTATCAGTCCCAGCATTTT.

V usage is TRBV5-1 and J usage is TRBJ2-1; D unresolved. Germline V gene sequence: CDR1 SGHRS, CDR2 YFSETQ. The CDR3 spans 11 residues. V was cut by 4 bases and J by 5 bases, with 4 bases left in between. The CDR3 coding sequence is TGCGCCAGCAGCCTAAACAATGAGCAGTTCTTC. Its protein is CASSLNNEQFF.

CDR3 coding DNA: TGCAGTGCTAGTCGGCGTGAGGGCTACGGCTACACCTTC. Translated: CSASRREGYGYTF. The chain carries TRBV20-1 and TRBJ1-2; no firm D call. V lost 3 bases to trimming and J lost 8 bases, with 16 bases between them. The length of the CDR3 is 13 residues. The germline V gene has CDR1 DFQATT and CDR2 SNEGSKA (reference sequence).

CDR3 loop: CASSIKTGGSNTEAFF. CDR3 DNA sequence: TGTGCCAGTAGTATAAAGACAGGGGGGAGCAACACTGAAGCTTTCTTT. The gene calls are TRBV19 and TRBJ1-1; 9 nucleotides align to TRBD1. Unmatched junction bases numbered 6, after V lost 2 bases and J lost 2 bases. Germline loops: CDR1 LNHDA, CDR2 SQIVND (reference sequence). There are 16 residues in the CDR3.

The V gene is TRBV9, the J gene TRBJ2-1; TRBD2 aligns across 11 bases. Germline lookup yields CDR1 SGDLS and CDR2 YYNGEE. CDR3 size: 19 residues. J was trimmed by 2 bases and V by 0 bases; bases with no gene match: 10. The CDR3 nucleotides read TGTGCCAGCAGCGTAGGAATCGGGGTAGCGGGAGGGGCCTACAATGAGCAGTTCTTC. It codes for CASSVGIGVAGGAYNEQFF.

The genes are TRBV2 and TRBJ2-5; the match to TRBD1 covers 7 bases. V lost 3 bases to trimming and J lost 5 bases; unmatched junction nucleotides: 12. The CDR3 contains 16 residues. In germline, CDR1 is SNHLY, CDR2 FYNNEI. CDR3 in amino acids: CASSDPGQTPHETQYF. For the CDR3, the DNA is TGTGCCAGCAGTGATCCGGGACAGACACCCCATGAGACCCAGTACTTC.

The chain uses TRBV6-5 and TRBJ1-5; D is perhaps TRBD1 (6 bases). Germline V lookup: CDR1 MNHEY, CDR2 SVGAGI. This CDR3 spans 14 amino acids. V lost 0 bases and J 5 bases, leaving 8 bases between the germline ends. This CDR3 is CASSYSAGDQPQHF. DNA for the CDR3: TGTGCCAGCAGTTACTCGGCAGGGGATCAGCCCCAGCATTTT.

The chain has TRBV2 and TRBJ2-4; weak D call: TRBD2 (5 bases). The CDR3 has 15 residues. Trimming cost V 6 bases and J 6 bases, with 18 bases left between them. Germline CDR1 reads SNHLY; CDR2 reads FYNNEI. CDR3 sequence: CASRSGLFPSNIQYF. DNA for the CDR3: TGTGCCAGCAGGTCAGGACTTTTCCCCTCAAACATTCAGTACTTC.

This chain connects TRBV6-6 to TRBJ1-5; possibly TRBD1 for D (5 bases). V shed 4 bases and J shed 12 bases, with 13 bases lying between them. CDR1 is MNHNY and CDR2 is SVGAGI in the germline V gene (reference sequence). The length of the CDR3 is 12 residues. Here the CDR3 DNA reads TGTGCCAGCAGTTCGGAGGGGCGGGGCCAGCATTTT. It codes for CASSSEGRGQHF.

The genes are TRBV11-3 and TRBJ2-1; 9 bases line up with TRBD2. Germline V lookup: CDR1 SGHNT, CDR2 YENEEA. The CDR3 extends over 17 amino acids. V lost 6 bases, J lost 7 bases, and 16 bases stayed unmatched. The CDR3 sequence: CASSPRLAVRGGNEQFF. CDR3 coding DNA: TGTGCCAGCAGTCCTAGACTAGCGGTTAGGGGGGGGAATGAGCAGTTCTTC.

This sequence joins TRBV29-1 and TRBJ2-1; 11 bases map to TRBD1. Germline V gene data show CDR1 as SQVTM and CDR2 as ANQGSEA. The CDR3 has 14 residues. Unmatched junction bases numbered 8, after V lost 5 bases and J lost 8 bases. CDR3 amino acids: CSVQGTGGLDEQFF. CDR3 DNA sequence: TGCAGCGTTCAAGGGACAGGGGGGTTGGATGAGCAGTTCTTC.

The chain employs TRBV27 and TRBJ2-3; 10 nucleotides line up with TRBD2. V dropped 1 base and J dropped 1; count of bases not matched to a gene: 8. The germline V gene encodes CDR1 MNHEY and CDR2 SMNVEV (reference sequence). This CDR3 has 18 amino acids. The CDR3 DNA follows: TGTGCCAGCAGTTTATTTAGCCTAGCGGGAGAGGGCACAGATACGCAGTATTTT. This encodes CASSLFSLAGEGTDTQYF.

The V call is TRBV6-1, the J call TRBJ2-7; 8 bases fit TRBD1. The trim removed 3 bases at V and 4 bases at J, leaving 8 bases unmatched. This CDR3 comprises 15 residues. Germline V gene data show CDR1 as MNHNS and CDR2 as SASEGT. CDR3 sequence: CASSDPDRETYEQYV. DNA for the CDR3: TGTGCCAGCAGTGACCCGGACAGGGAAACTTACGAGCAGTACGTC.

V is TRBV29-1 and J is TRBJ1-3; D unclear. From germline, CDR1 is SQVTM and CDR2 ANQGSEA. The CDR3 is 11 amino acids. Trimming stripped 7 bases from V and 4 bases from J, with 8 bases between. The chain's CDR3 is CSGSAGNTIYF. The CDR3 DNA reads TGCAGCGGTAGCGCCGGAAACACCATATATTTT.

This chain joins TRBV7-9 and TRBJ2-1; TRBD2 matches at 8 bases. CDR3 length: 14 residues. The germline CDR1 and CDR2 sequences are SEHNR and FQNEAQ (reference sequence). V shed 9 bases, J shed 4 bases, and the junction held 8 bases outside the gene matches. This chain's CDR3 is CASSAGGLYNEQFF. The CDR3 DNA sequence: TGTGCCAGTAGTGCGGGGGGCTTGTACAATGAGCAGTTCTTC. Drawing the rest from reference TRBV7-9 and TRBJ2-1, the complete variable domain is DTGVSQNPRHKITKRGQNVTFRCDPISEHNRLYWYRQTLGQGPEFLTYFQNEAQLEKSRLLSDRFSAERPKGSFSTLEIQRTEQGDSAMYLCASSAGGLYNEQFFGPGTRLTVL.

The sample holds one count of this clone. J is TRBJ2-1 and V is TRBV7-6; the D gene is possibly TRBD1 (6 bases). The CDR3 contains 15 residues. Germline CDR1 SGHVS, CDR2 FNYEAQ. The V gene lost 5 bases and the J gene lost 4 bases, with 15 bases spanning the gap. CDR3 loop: CASSPATGRYNEQFF. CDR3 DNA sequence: TGTGCCAGCAGCCCAGCGACAGGCAGATACAATGAGCAGTTCTTC.

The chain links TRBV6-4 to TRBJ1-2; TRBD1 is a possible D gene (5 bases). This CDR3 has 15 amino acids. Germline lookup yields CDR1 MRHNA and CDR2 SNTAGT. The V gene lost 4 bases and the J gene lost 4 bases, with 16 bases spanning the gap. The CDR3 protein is CASSATSGIGYGYTF. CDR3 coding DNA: TGTGCCAGCAGTGCTACTTCAGGGATCGGCTATGGCTACACCTTC.

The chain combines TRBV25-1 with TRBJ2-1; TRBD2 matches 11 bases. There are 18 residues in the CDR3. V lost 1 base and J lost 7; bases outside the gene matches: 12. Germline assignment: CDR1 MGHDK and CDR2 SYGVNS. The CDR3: CASSELAGGPGTKNEQFF. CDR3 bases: TGTGCCAGCAGTGAATTAGCGGGAGGGCCAGGAACCAAAAATGAGCAGTTCTTC.

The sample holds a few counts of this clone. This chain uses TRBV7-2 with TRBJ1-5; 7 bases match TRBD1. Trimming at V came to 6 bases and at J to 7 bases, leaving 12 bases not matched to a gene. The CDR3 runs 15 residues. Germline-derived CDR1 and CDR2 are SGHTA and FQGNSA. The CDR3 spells CASSTTGSWFQPQHF. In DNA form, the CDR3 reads TGTGCCAGCAGTACGACAGGGAGCTGGTTCCAGCCCCAGCATTTT.

CDR3 sequence reads: CASSPLYNHYNEQFF. CDR3 DNA sequence: TGTGCCAGCAGCCCGTTATACAATCACTACAATGAGCAGTTCTTC. The rearrangement uses TRBV3-1 (or the pseudogene TRBV3-2) and TRBJ2-1; D uncertain. This CDR3 is built from 15 residues. The germline V gene has CDR1 LGHDT and CDR2 YNNKEL (reference sequence). V gave up 4 bases and J gave up 3 bases, with 13 bases separating them.

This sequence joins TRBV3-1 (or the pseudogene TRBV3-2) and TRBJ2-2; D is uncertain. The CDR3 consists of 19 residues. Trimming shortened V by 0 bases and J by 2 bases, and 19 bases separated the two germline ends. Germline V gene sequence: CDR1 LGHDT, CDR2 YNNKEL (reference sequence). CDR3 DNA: TGTGCCAGCAGCCAAGAATTAAGTACTACCAGAATTAACACCGGGGAGCTGTTTTTT. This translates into CASSQELSTTRINTGELFF.

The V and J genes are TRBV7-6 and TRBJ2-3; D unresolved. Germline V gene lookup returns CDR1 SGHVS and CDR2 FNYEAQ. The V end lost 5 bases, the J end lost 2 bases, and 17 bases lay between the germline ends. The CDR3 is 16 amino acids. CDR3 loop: CASSPRPRQATDTQYF. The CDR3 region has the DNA TGTGCCAGCAGCCCCAGGCCCCGTCAGGCCACAGATACGCAGTATTTT. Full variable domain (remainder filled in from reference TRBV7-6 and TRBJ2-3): GAGVSQSPRYKVTKRGQDVALRCDPISGHVSLYWYRQALGQGPEFLTYFNYEAQQDKSGLPNDRFSAERPEGSISTLTIQRTEQRDSAMYRCASSPRPRQATDTQYFGPGTRLTVL.

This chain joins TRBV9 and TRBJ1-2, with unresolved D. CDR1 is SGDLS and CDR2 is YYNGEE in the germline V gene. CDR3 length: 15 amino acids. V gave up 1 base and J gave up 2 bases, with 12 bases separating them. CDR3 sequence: CASSVSPGENYGYTF. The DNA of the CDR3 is TGTGCCAGCAGCGTATCCCCTGGGGAGAACTATGGCTACACCTTC.